This TCR beta chain was captured by sequencing in a study of cytomegalovirus exposure and HLA in healthy donors. Background on the study: When 300 to 400 donors were genotyped, about 86% of them were found to fall in the Caucasian-associated ancestry cluster. General study findings and limits: Being productive about 87% or about 30% of the time was typical of most TCR beta V segments in an earlier analysis. For TCR beta chains, V- and J-gene trimming was later linked to a missense DCLRE1C variant. Researchers counted roughly 160 TCR beta chains as cytomegalovirus-associated.

Remarks on this clone: Its antigen is not identified.

The V and J ends lost 6 bases and 8 bases, in that order; junction bases with no gene match: 14. Per the germline V gene, CDR1 is SGHDN and CDR2 is FVKESK. CDR3 length: 16 residues. Amplification used 60 Vbeta primers and 13 Jbeta primers. The protocol was immunoSEQ multiplex PCR, while the TCRdb copy is restricted to in-frame clones and leaves out a portion. The repertoire has roughly 110,000 clones, under 85% of them found once; the top ten carry approximately 11%. What was sequenced was PBMCs. The TCR originated in a middle-aged man in good health and CMV-seropositive. This chain uses TRBV14 with TRBJ2-1; 9 bases line up with TRBD2. CDR3 amino acids: CASSYIPGLALDEQFF. The CDR3 nucleotides are TGTGCCAGCAGTTACATACCGGGACTAGCTTTAGATGAGCAGTTCTTC.